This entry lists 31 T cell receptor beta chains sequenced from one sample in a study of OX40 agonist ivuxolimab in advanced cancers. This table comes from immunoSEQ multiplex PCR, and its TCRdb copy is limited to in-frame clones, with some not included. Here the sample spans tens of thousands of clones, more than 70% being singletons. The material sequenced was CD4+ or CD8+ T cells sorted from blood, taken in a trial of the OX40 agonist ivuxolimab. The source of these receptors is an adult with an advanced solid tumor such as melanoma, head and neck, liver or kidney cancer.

The DNA for the CDR3 is TGTGCCAGCAGCTTAAGTCCCTGGACAGCTAACTATGGCTACACCTTC. This encodes CASSLSPWTANYGYTF. The chain couples TRBV7-6 to TRBJ1-2; a possible D gene is TRBD1 (6 bases). V lost 2 bases and J 0 bases, leaving 13 bases between the germline ends. The germline V gene encodes CDR1 SGHVS and CDR2 FNYEAQ. CDR3 size: 16 residues.

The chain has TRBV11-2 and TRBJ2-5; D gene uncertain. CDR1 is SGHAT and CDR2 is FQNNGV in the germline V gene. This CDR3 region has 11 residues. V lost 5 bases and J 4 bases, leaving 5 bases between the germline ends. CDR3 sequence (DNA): TGTGCCAGCAGCGCCCGAGAGACCCAGTACTTC. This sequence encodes CASSARETQYF.

The CDR3 DNA is TGCGCCAGCAGCCAAGTGACTAGCGGAAACACCGGGGAGCTGTTTTTT. This sequence encodes CASSQVTSGNTGELFF. The rearrangement joins TRBV5-1 to TRBJ2-2, with TRBD2 identical over 9 bases. Germline assignment: CDR1 SGHRS and CDR2 YFSETQ. Germline trimming cut 4 bases from V and 2 bases from J; bases unmatched to any gene: 6. This CDR3 is built from 16 residues.

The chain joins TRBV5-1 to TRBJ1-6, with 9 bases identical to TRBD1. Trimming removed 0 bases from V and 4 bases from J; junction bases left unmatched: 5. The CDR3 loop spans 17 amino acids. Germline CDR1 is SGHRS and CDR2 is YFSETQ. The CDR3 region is CASSLGQGVGYNSPLHF. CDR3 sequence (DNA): TGCGCCAGCAGCTTGGGACAGGGGGTTGGTTATAATTCACCCCTCCACTTT. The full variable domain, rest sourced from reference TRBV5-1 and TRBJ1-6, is KAGVTQTPRYLIKTRGQQVTLSCSPISGHRSVSWYQQTPGQGLQFLFEYFSETQRNKGNFPGRFSGRQFSNSRSEMNVSTLELGDSALYLCASSLGQGVGYNSPLHFGNGTRLTVT.

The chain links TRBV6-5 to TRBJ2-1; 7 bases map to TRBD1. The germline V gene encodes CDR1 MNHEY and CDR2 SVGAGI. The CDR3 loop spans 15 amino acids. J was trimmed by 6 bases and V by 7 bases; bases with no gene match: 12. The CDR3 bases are TGTGCCAGCACCCCCGGACACAGGGGAATCAATGAGCAGTTCTTC. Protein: CASTPGHRGINEQFF.

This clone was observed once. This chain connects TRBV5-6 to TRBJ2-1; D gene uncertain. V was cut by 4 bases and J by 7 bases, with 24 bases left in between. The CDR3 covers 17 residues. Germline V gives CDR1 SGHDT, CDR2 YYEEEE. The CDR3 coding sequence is TGTGCCAGCAGCCCCTGGATTTTAACGCGAATAGGAAATGAGCAGTTCTTC. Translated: CASSPWILTRIGNEQFF.

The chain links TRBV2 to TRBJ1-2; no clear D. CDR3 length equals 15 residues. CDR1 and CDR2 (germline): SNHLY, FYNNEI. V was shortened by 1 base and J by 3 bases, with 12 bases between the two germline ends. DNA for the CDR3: TGTGCCAGCAGTGAAGAGAGGCATCGGGACTATGGCTACACCTTC. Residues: CASSEERHRDYGYTF. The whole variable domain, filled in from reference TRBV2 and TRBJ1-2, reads EPEVTQTPSHQVTQMGQEVILRCVPISNHLYFYWYRQILGQKVEFLVSFYNNEISEKSEIFDDQFSVERPDGSNFTLKIRSTKLEDSAMYFCASSEERHRDYGYTFGSGTRLTVV.

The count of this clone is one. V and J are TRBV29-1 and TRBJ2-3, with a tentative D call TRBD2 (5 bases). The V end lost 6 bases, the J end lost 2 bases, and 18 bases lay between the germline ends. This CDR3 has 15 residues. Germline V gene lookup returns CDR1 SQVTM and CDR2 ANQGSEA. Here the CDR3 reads CSVDLGGGLTDTQYF. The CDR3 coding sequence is TGCAGCGTAGATTTAGGTGGAGGCCTCACAGATACGCAGTATTTT.

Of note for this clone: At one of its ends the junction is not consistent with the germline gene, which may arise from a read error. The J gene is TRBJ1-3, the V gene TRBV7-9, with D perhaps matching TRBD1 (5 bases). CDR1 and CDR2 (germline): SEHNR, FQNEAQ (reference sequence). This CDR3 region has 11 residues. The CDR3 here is CASSLGPPNGF. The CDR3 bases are TGTGCCAGCAGCTTGGGACCGCCGAATGGTTTT.

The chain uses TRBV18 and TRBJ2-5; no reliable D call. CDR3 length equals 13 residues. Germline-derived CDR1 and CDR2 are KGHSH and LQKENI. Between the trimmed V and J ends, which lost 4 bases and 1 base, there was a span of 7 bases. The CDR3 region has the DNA TGTGCCAGCTCACTACTGACCCAAGAGACCCAGTACTTC. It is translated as CASSLLTQETQYF. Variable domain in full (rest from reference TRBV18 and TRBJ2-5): NAGVMQNPRHLVRRRGQEARLRCSPMKGHSHVYWYRQLPEEGLKFMVYLQKENIIDESGMPKERFSAEFPKEGPSILRIQQVVRGDSAAYFCASSLLTQETQYFGPGTRLLVL.

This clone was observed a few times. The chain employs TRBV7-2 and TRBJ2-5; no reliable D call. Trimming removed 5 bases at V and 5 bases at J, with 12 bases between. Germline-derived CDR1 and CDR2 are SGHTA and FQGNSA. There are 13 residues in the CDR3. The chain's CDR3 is CASSAHNVETQYF. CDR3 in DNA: TGTGCCAGCAGCGCCCACAACGTTGAGACCCAGTACTTC.

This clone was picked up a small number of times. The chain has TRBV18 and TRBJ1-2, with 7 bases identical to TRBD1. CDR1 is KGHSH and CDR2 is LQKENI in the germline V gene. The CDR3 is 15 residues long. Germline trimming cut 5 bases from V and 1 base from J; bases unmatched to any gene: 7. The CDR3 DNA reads TGTGCCAGCTCAGCCCCGGACAGGCTTAACTATGGCTACACCTTC. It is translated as CASSAPDRLNYGYTF.

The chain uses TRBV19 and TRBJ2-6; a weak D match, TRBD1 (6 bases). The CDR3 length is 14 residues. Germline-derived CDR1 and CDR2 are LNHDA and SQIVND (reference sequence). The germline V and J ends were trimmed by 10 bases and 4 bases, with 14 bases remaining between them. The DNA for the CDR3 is TGTGCCACTAACAGGGTAGGGGGGGCCAACGTCCTGACTTTC. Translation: CATNRVGGANVLTF.

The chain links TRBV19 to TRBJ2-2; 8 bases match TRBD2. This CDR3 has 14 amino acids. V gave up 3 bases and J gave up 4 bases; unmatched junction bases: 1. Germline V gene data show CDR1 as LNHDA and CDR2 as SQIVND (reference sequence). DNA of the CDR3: TGTGCCAGTAGTATTAGCGGGGTCACCGGGGAGCTGTTTTTT. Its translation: CASSISGVTGELFF.

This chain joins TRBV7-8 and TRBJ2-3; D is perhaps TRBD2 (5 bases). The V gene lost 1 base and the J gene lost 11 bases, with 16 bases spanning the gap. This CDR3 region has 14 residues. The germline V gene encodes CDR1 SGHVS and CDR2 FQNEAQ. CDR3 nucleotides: TGTGCCAGCAGCTTAGGAAGAGCGGAGGACGGGCAGTATTTT. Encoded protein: CASSLGRAEDGQYF.

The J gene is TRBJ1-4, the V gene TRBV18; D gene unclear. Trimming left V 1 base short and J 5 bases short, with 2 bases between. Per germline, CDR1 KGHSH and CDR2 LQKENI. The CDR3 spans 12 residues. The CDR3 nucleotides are TGTGCCAGCTCACCACAGAATGAAAAACTGTTTTTT. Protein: CASSPQNEKLFF.

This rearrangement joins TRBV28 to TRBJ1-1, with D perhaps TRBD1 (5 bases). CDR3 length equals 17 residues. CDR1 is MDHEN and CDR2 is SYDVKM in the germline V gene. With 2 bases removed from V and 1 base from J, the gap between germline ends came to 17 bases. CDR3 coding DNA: TGTGCCAGCAGTTTAAGGTGGGGCAAAGGGTCGAACACTGAAGCTTTCTTT. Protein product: CASSLRWGKGSNTEAFF.

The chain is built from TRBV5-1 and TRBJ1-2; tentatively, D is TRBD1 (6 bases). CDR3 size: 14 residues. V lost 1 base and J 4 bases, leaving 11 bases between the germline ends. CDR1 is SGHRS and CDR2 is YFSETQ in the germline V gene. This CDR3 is CASSLTGWVYGYTF. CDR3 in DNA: TGCGCCAGCAGCTTGACAGGGTGGGTCTATGGCTACACCTTC.

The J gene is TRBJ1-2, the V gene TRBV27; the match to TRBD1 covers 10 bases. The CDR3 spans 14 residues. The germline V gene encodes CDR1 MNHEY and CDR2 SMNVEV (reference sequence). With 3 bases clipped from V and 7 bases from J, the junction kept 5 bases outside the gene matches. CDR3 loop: CASSFGTGEAGYTF. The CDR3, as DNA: TGTGCCAGCAGTTTCGGGACAGGGGAGGCTGGCTACACCTTC.

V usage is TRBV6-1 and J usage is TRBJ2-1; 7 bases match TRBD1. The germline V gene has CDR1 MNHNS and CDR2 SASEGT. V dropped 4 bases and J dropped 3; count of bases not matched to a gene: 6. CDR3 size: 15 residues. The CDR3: CASSVEGGLYNEQFF. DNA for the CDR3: TGTGCCAGCAGTGTCGAAGGGGGCCTCTACAATGAGCAGTTCTTC.

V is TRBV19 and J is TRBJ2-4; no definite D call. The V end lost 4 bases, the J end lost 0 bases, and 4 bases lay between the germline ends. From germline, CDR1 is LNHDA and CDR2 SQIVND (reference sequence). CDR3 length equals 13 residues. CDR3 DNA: TGTGCCAGTAGTAACCTAGCCAAAAACATTCAGTACTTC. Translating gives CASSNLAKNIQYF.

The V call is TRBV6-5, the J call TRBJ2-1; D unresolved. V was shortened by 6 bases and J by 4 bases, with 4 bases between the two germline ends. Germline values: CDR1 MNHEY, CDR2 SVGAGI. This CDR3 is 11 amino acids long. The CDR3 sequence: CASSNYNEQFF. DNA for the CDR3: TGTGCCAGCAGCAATTACAATGAGCAGTTCTTC.

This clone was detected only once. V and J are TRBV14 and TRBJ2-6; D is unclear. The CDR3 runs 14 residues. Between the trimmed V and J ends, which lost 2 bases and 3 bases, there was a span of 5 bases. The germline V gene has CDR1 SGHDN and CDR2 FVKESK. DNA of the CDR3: TGTGCCAGCAGCCAACAACTTGGGGCCAACGTCCTGACTTTC. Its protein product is CASSQQLGANVLTF.

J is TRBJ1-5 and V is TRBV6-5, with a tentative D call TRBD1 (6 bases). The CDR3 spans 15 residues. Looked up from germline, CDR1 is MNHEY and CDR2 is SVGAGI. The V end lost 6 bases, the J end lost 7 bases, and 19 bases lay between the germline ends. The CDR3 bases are TGTGCCAGCAGGTCCCGACAGGACTTCAGGCAGCCCCAGCATTTT. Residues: CASRSRQDFRQPQHF.

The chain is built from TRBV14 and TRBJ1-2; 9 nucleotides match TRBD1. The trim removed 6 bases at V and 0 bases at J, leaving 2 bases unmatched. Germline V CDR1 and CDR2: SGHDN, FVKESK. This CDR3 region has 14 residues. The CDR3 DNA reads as TGTGCCAGCAGTTGGGACAGGGCTAACTATGGCTACACCTTC. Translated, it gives CASSWDRANYGYTF. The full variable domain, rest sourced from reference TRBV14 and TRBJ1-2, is EAGVTQFPSHSVIEKGQTVTLRCDPISGHDNLYWYRRVMGKEIKFLLHFVKESKQDESGMPNNRFLAERTGGTYSTLKVQPAELEDSGVYFCASSWDRANYGYTFGSGTRLTVV.

CDR3: CSASGSYGYTF. In nucleotides, the CDR3 is TGCAGTGCTAGTGGCAGCTATGGCTACACCTTC. The chain is built from TRBV20-1 and TRBJ1-2; no firm D call. Trimming cost V 3 bases and J 4 bases, with 6 bases left between them. Germline loops: CDR1 DFQATT, CDR2 SNEGSKA (reference sequence). CDR3 length equals 11 residues.

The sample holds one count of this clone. CDR3 amino acids: CASSLGKLAGGYNEQFF. DNA for the CDR3: TGTGCCAGCAGCTTGGGAAAACTAGCGGGGGGTTACAATGAGCAGTTCTTC. The gene calls are TRBV5-6 and TRBJ2-1; 12 nucleotides match TRBD2. Germline V CDR1 and CDR2: SGHDT, YYEEEE. CDR3 length equals 17 residues. With 0 bases clipped from V and 4 bases from J, the junction kept 5 bases outside the gene matches. The variable domain in full, with the rest retrieved from reference TRBV5-6 and TRBJ2-1, is DAGVTQSPTHLIKTRGQQVTLRCSPKSGHDTVSWYQQALGQGPQFIFQYYEEEERQRGNFPDRFSGHQFPNYSSELNVNALLLGDSALYLCASSLGKLAGGYNEQFFGPGTRLTVL.

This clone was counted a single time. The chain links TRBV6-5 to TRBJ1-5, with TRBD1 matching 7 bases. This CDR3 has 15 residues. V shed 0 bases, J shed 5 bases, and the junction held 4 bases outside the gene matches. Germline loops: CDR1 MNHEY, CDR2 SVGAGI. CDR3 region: CASSYSGGRDQPQHF. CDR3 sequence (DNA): TGTGCCAGCAGTTACTCAGGGGGCAGGGATCAGCCCCAGCATTTT.

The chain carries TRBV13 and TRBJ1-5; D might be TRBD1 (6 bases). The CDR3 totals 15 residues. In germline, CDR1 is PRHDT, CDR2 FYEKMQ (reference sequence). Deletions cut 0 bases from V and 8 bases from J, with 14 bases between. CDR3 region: CASSLGGATGKPQHF. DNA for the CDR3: TGTGCCAGCAGCTTAGGGGGAGCCACAGGGAAGCCCCAGCATTTT.

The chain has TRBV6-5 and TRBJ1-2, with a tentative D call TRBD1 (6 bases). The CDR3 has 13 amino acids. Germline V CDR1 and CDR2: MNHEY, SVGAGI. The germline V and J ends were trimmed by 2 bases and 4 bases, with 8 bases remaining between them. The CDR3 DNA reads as TGTGCCAGCAGTTACACAGGGCTCTATGGCTACACCTTC. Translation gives CASSYTGLYGYTF.

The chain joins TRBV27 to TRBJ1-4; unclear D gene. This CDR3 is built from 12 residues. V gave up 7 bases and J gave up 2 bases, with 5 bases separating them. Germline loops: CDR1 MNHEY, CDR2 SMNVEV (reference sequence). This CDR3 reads CASKGTNEKLFF. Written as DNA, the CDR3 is TGTGCCAGCAAAGGGACTAATGAAAAACTGTTTTTT.